This passage covers 20 T cell receptor beta chains from one sample sequenced in a study of blood T cell repertoires in COVID-19. Some clones are missing from TCRdb's copy, which holds only in-frame ones; the method was immunoSEQ multiplex PCR. The sample shows 60,000 or so clones, 87% of them seen only once. Sample: peripheral blood. The receptor source for this set is a man aged 55 to 70 with acute or convalescent COVID-19.

The chain has TRBV7-2 and TRBJ2-3, with TRBD2 identical over 8 bases. This CDR3 spans 17 amino acids. J lost 3 bases, V lost 1 base, and 9 bases had no gene match. CDR1 and CDR2 from the germline V gene are SGHTA and FQGNSA. The DNA of the CDR3 is TGTGCCAGCAGCTTAGTCGGGGGGGCCGGTGTGACAGATACGCAGTATTTT. This sequence encodes CASSLVGGAGVTDTQYF. Full variable domain (missing parts from reference TRBV7-2 and TRBJ2-3): GAGVSQSPSNKVTEKGKDVELRCDPISGHTALYWYRQSLGQGLEFLIYFQGNSAPDKSGLPSDRFSAERTGGSVSTLTIQRTQQEDSAVYLCASSLVGGAGVTDTQYFGPGTRLTVL.

In its sample, this clone was seen a few times. The chain uses TRBV4-2 and TRBJ2-5; weak D call: TRBD2 (5 bases). V was shortened by 1 base and J by 7 bases, with 13 bases between the two germline ends. Germline V gene lookup returns CDR1 LGHNA and CDR2 YNFKEQ. This CDR3 is built from 14 residues. The CDR3 sequence is CASSQAGGSVTQYF. CDR3 DNA sequence: TGTGCCAGCAGCCAAGCCGGCGGTAGCGTGACCCAGTACTTC.

The chain joins TRBV7-2 to TRBJ1-4, with TRBD1 matching over 10 bases. Germline trimming cut 4 bases from V and 6 bases from J; bases unmatched to any gene: 5. The CDR3 is 15 residues long. Germline CDR1 SGHTA, CDR2 FQGNSA. The CDR3 coding sequence is TGTGCCAGCAGCTCCCAAGGGACAGGGGATGAAAAACTGTTTTTT. This translates into CASSSQGTGDEKLFF.

The chain is built from TRBV14 and TRBJ2-7; TRBD2 might be the D (5 bases). Between the trimmed V and J ends, which lost 2 bases and 0 bases, there was a span of 14 bases. Germline CDR1 reads SGHDN; CDR2 reads FVKESK. The CDR3 runs to 16 residues. CDR3 residues: CASSQRLLGSSYEQYF. The DNA for the CDR3 is TGTGCCAGCAGCCAACGTTTACTAGGTTCCTCCTACGAGCAGTACTTC.

V and J are TRBV25-1 and TRBJ1-1; D not resolved. Deletions cut 5 bases from V and 3 bases from J, with 16 bases between. The CDR3 runs 15 residues. Germline CDR1 reads MGHDK; CDR2 reads SYGVNS. CDR3 nucleotide sequence: TGTGCCAGCAGTCCTTGGGCAGCCTTGGACACTGAAGCTTTCTTT. It yields the protein CASSPWAALDTEAFF.

This chain joins TRBV2 and TRBJ1-5, with 7 bases aligning to TRBD1. The length of the CDR3 is 15 residues. CDR1 is SNHLY and CDR2 is FYNNEI in the germline V gene. J gave up 6 bases and V 7 bases, and 12 bases lay outside the gene matches. The CDR3 nucleotides are TGTGCCAGCACCGGGACAGCTAACAGGGGTCAGCCCCAGCATTTT. Its protein product is CASTGTANRGQPQHF.

The chain uses TRBV7-2 and TRBJ1-3; D possibly corresponds to TRBD1 (5 bases). Germline CDR1 is SGHTA and CDR2 is FQGNSA. Between the trimmed V and J ends, which lost 0 bases and 2 bases, there was a span of 5 bases. The CDR3 spans 14 residues. The CDR3 bases are TGTGCCAGCAGCTTAGCCAGGGCTGGAAACACCATATATTTT. Its protein product is CASSLARAGNTIYF.

This chain uses TRBV7-6 with TRBJ2-5; D not certain. The CDR3 runs to 14 residues. V gave up 2 bases and J gave up 5 bases, with 12 bases separating them. Germline values: CDR1 SGHVS, CDR2 FNYEAQ. CDR3 sequence: CASSLRIDSETQYF. CDR3 nucleotide sequence: TGTGCCAGCAGCTTACGAATAGACTCGGAGACCCAGTACTTC.

This sequence joins TRBV5-6 and TRBJ1-3; possible D gene TRBD1, 6 bases. Germline lookup yields CDR1 SGHDT and CDR2 YYEEEE. V was pared by 0 bases and J by 1 base, with 8 bases between. The CDR3 loop spans 15 amino acids. The CDR3 loop reads CASSLGTASGNTIYF. As DNA, the CDR3 is TGTGCCAGCAGCTTGGGGACAGCTTCTGGAAACACCATATATTTT.

This chain uses TRBV5-1 with TRBJ1-1; D is unclear. Trimming took off 3 bases at V and 0 bases at J, with 15 bases between the two ends. The CDR3 length is 16 residues. CDR1 SGHRS and CDR2 YFSETQ come from the germline V gene. In DNA, the CDR3 is TGCGCCAGCAGCTCAGGTGGTGGGTTGGTGAACACTGAAGCTTTCTTT. Its protein product is CASSSGGGLVNTEAFF.

The chain combines TRBV7-2 with TRBJ1-5; 8 bases are a match to TRBD1. Per germline, CDR1 SGHTA and CDR2 FQGNSA. J was trimmed by 5 bases and V by 1 base; bases with no gene match: 10. The CDR3 is 17 residues long. The CDR3 coding sequence is TGTGCCAGCAGCTTAGATGCGACAGGGGCCGCGGATCAGCCCCAGCATTTT. Its translation: CASSLDATGAADQPQHF.

This chain joins TRBV6-5 and TRBJ1-1; no definite D call. Germline lookup yields CDR1 MNHEY and CDR2 SVGAGI. The CDR3 runs 12 residues. Trimming removed 5 bases from V and 4 bases from J, with 8 bases in between. The CDR3 DNA follows: TGTGCCAGCAGTCACAGTAGCACTGAAGCTTTCTTT. Translating it yields CASSHSSTEAFF.

The V and J genes are TRBV5-6 and TRBJ1-1, with D uncertain. The CDR3 is made up of 13 amino acids. Germline V gene sequence: CDR1 SGHDT, CDR2 YYEEEE. The germline V and J ends were trimmed by 4 bases and 2 bases, with 9 bases remaining between them. The CDR3 here is CASSPAANTEAFF. CDR3 nucleotide sequence: TGTGCCAGCAGCCCCGCGGCCAACACTGAAGCTTTCTTT.

This chain links TRBV6-5 with TRBJ2-2, with 7 bases that match TRBD1. Trimming cost V 2 bases and J 1 base; bases outside gene matches: 4. This CDR3 spans 16 amino acids. CDR1 and CDR2 from the germline V gene are MNHEY and SVGAGI. CDR3 sequence reads: CASSYDTGVNTGELFF. The CDR3 bases are TGTGCCAGCAGTTACGATACAGGGGTGAACACCGGGGAGCTGTTTTTT.

This clone was recorded once. The rearrangement uses TRBV7-2 and TRBJ1-6, with 10 positions matching TRBD1. V shed 6 bases, J shed 12 bases, and the junction held 8 bases outside the gene matches. The CDR3 consists of 14 residues. Germline CDR1 is SGHTA and CDR2 is FQGNSA. This chain's CDR3 is CASRSTGGEGPLHF. The CDR3 DNA sequence: TGTGCCAGCAGATCGACAGGGGGCGAGGGACCCCTCCACTTT. The variable domain in full, completed from reference TRBV7-2 and TRBJ1-6, reads GAGVSQSPSNKVTEKGKDVELRCDPISGHTALYWYRQSLGQGLEFLIYFQGNSAPDKSGLPSDRFSAERTGGSVSTLTIQRTQQEDSAVYLCASRSTGGEGPLHFGNGTRLTVT.

The chain combines TRBV4-2 with TRBJ2-1, with a possible D match to TRBD2 (7 bases). The CDR3 sequence is 17 residues long. CDR1 and CDR2 (germline): LGHNA, YNFKEQ. Trimming cost V 0 bases and J 12 bases, with 24 bases left between them. CDR3 residues: CASSQELGGGLPEGQFF. CDR3 in DNA: TGTGCCAGCAGCCAAGAGTTGGGAGGGGGTCTCCCGGAAGGGCAGTTCTTC.

The rearrangement links TRBV7-2 to TRBJ1-1; D ambiguous. The V and J ends lost 4 bases and 3 bases respectively, with 12 bases between them. The CDR3 sequence is 14 residues long. Per germline, CDR1 SGHTA and CDR2 FQGNSA. CDR3 nucleotides: TGTGCCAGCAGCTCCGGCGGACTGTACACTGAAGCTTTCTTT. Its protein is CASSSGGLYTEAFF.

The chain has TRBV10-3 and TRBJ1-1; 7 bases are a match to TRBD1. The CDR3 spans 13 residues. V trimming: 7 bases; J trimming: 4 bases; junction bases outside the gene matches: 6. The germline CDR1 and CDR2 sequences are ENHRY and SYGVKD. The CDR3 reads CAIKKGASTEAFF. CDR3 DNA sequence: TGTGCCATCAAGAAGGGGGCGAGCACTGAAGCTTTCTTT.

This rearrangement joins TRBV11-3 to TRBJ2-1; 7 bases match TRBD2. The CDR3 is 14 residues long. CDR1 and CDR2 (germline): SGHNT, YENEEA. V shed 7 bases and J 4 bases; nucleotides not matched to a gene: 7. This chain's CDR3 is CASKRAGSYNEQFF. The CDR3 DNA sequence: TGTGCCAGCAAGAGAGCGGGGTCGTACAATGAGCAGTTCTTC. Together with reference TRBV11-3 and TRBJ2-1, the CDR3 gives the full variable domain: EAGVVQSPRYKIIEKKQPVAFWCNPISGHNTLYWYLQNLGQGPELLIRYENEEAVDDSQLPKDRFSAERLKGVDSTLKIQPAELGDSAVYLCASKRAGSYNEQFFGPGTRLTVL.

The chain couples TRBV6-1 to TRBJ1-2; no firm D call. The CDR3 totals 17 residues. Trimming shortened V by 3 bases and J by 3 bases, and 20 bases separated the two germline ends. CDR1 is MNHNS, CDR2 SASEGT, per germline. DNA for the CDR3: TGTGCCAGCAGTGATTCTTTTAGGAAGCGGAGAGACTATGGCTACACCTTC. Protein product: CASSDSFRKRRDYGYTF.